This is a list of T cell receptor beta chains from one sample in a study of a mutant IDH1 vaccine in newly diagnosed glioma. These receptors are not linked to any known antigen. Some clones are missing from TCRdb's copy, which holds only in-frame ones; the method was immunoSEQ multiplex PCR. Of 31,000 or so clones listed, more than 75% are singletons. The sample was PBMCs, taken from a glioma patient whose treatment included an IDH1 peptide vaccine. These receptors were collected from a man aged 30 to 45 with glioma. Both conserved end residues are part of each CDR3. The D gene is left open where the match is weak.

j_call d_call v_call cdr3_aa
TRBJ2-1 - TRBV5-1 CASSLVYYEQFF
TRBJ1-1 TRBD1 TRBV6-6 CASRPGGITEAFF
TRBJ1-2 - TRBV30 CAWGTGPGSGYTF
TRBJ1-2 TRBD1 TRBV10-3 CASKGGQDYGYTF
TRBJ1-2 - TRBV25-1 CASSGAGASGYTF
TRBJ1-4 - TRBV30 CAWSVRLAGATNEKLFF
TRBJ2-1 TRBD1 TRBV7-9 CASSLTGTGFDEQFF
TRBJ1-2 - TRBV5-6 CASSFRRALNSNYGYTF
TRBJ2-1 - TRBV19 CASSVERGRGDEQFF
TRBJ1-5 - TRBV6-6 CASSYSREGSNQPQHF
TRBJ1-5 TRBD1 TRBV5-5 CASSLAGHPRGYSNQPQHF
TRBJ2-7 - TRBV7-2 CASSLGRGNGYEQYF
TRBJ1-2 - TRBV6-1 CASAGRRYGYTF
TRBJ2-1 - TRBV15 CATSRVRLAHEQFF
TRBJ1-2 - TRBV7-8 CASSLGAAWGSGYTF
TRBJ2-3 TRBD1 TRBV12-5 CASGILQPDRGTQYF
TRBJ2-7 - TRBV19 CASSIGLGLSYEQYF
TRBJ2-7 TRBD2 TRBV29-1 CSVAGLADSYEQYF
TRBJ2-1 TRBD2 TRBV2 CACRLASGVNNEQFF
TRBJ1-4 TRBD1 TRBV5-6 CASSLQGGEKLFF
TRBJ2-5 TRBD2 TRBV13 CASSSSGSGETQYF
TRBJ1-2 TRBD1 TRBV19 CASRTDRALGYTF
TRBJ1-1 - TRBV7-9 CASSQRTSGVFF
TRBJ1-3 TRBD1 TRBV4-1 CASSQAGQGVGNTIYF
TRBJ2-2 - TRBV5-4 CASSLAVKGGTGELFF
TRBJ2-1 - TRBV27 CASGNGPLYNEQFF
TRBJ2-1 TRBD1 TRBV6-6 CASSSDRAGSYNEQFF
TRBJ1-1 - TRBV5-1 CASSLVVESYTEAFF
TRBJ1-2 - TRBV7-2 CASSLEIGVGYGYTF
TRBJ1-5 - TRBV5-1 CASSLGPRQPQHF
TRBJ2-7 - TRBV7-9 CASSPRTYEQYF
TRBJ2-1 TRBD2 TRBV30 CAWSAPGTSGVEQFF
TRBJ2-7 TRBD2 TRBV6-1 CASSEEAGSSYEQYF
TRBJ1-2 - TRBV6-6 CASSQWGVNGYTF
TRBJ1-4 - TRBV30 CAWSSSTARNEKLFF
TRBJ2-1 - TRBV5-8 CASSLVHNEQFF
TRBJ1-1 - TRBV13 CASSSLLNTEAFF
TRBJ2-2 TRBD2 TRBV6-5 CASRPGLAYTGELFF
TRBJ1-1 - TRBV6-5 CASKGSRADEAFF
TRBJ2-7 - TRBV28 CASSHQGNSYEQYF
TRBJ1-2 - TRBV25-1 CASSDYVGYTF
TRBJ2-7 - TRBV7-7 CASSPLQDGAYEQYF
TRBJ1-4 - TRBV30 CAWNGGVNEKLFF
TRBJ2-7 - TRBV27 CASSLGWRRVYEQYF
TRBJ1-3 - TRBV5-6 CASSEAGSRNTIYF
TRBJ1-5 - TRBV30 CAWSEASPGNQPQHF
TRBJ2-2 - TRBV6-6 CASSFGGDTGELFF
TRBJ2-7 TRBD2 TRBV5-1 CASSLGRLAGLPGQYF